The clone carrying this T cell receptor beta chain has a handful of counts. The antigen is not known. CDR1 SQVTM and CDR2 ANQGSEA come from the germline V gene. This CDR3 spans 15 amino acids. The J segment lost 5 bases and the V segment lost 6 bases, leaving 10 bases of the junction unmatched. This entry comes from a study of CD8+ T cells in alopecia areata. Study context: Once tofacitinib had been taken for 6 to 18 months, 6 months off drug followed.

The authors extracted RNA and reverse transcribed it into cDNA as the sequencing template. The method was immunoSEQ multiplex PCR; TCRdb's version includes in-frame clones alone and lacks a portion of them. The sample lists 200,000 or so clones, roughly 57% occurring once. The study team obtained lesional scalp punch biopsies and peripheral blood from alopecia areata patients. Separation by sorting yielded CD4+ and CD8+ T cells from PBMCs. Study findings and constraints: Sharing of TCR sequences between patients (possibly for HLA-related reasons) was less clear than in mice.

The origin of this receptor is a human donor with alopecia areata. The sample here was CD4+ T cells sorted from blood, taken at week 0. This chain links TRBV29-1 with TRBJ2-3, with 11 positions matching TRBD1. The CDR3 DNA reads TGCAGCGTCCTTGGACAGGGGGCTTTTGTAGATACGCAGTATTTT. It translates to CSVLGQGAFVDTQYF.